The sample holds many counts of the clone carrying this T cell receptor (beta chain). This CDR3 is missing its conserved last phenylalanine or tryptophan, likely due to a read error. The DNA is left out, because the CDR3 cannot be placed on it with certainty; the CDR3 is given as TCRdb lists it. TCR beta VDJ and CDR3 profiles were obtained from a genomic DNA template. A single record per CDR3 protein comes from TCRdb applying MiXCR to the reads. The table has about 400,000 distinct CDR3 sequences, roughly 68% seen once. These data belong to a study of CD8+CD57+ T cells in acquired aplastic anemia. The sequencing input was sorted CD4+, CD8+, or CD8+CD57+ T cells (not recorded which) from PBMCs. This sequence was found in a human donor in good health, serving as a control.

The CDR3 here is CASSLAGDKVAIVL. The gene calls are TRBV5-1 and TRBJ1-2; the listed D gene, TRBD1, was not tested against the DNA. The length of the CDR3 is 14 amino acids, counting both ends. Germline V gene sequence: CDR1 SGHRS, CDR2 YFSETQ.